The present entry profiles one TCR beta chain with its context. Antigen specificity is unknown. Sequencing was preceded by expansion of antigen-specific CD4+ T cells with viral peptide pools in the ViraFEST assay. It was after nine to ten days of culture that CD4+ T cells were isolated. Participants got two doses of BNT162b2 or mRNA-1273 vaccine. Every well housed around 2.1 million PBMC, which grew in culture alongside 10 IU/ml IL-2 and 8.5 to 10 ug/ml peptides. Half-medium replacement with IL-2 medium occurred on days 3 and 7. CDR1 is SGHRS, CDR2 YFSETQ, per germline. V dropped 4 bases and J dropped 5; count of bases not matched to a gene: 8. The CDR3 spans 15 residues. This entry is derived from a study of vaccination effects on CD4 cells after COVID-19. Study overall: The median interval between the second dose and post-vaccine sampling was 72 days.

Produced via immunoSEQ multiplex PCR; TCRdb's table is partial and in-frame only. The sample holds some 21,000 clones; approximately 79% are singletons and the top ten take around a tenth. The chain recombines TRBV5-1 with TRBJ2-5, with 10 bases matching TRBD2. The sequence was obtained from a human donor who received a COVID-19 vaccine. The sample consisted of CD4+ T cells from PBMCs cultured with HCoV-229E spike peptides, taken after COVID-19 vaccination. The CDR3, as DNA: TGCGCCAGCAGCCCCCTAGCGGGAGTTAAGGAGACCCAGTACTTC. It codes for CASSPLAGVKETQYF. The full variable domain, completed using reference TRBV5-1 and TRBJ2-5, is KAGVTQTPRYLIKTRGQQVTLSCSPISGHRSVSWYQQTPGQGLQFLFEYFSETQRNKGNFPGRFSGRQFSNSRSEMNVSTLELGDSALYLCASSPLAGVKETQYFGPGTRLLVL.